This TCR beta chain comes out of a study of blood T cells in healthy people across ages. Broader study findings: Getting older went along with TCR beta diversity per million T cells dropping roughly linearly. Expanded clonotype changes were possibly confounded by unknown donor CMV status.

No fewer than 7 million PBMCs went into each sample. Each sample yielded at least 6 micrograms of PBMC total RNA. The CDR3 consists of 11 residues. Germline V lookup: CDR1 SGHTA, CDR2 FQGTGA. V lost 4 bases, J lost 9 bases, and 1 base stayed unmatched. Primed by a sample-barcoded 5' primer and a J-beta primer mix, a second PCR proceeded for roughly 7 to 11 cycles. TCRdb re-called the 5' RACE reads through MiXCR, storing one row per CDR3 protein. Seen here are roughly 1,800,000 distinct CDR3 sequences, less than 50% observed once, and the top ten hold around 2.1%. Concerning this clonotype: Its matching antigen is unknown.

This receptor was identified in a woman between 40 and 50 years old in good health. V is TRBV7-3 and J is TRBJ2-3, with TRBD1 identical over 7 bases. Input material: blood. The CDR3 DNA reads TGTGCCAGCAGCTCGGACAGGACGCAGTATTTT. Protein product: CASSSDRTQYF. The whole variable domain, filled in from reference TRBV7-3 and TRBJ2-3, reads GAGVSQTPSNKVTEKGKYVELRCDPISGHTALYWYRQSLGQGPEFLIYFQGTGAADDSGLPNDRFFAVRPEGSVSTLKIQRTERGDSAVYLCASSSDRTQYFGPGTRLTVL.